Below are 17 T cell receptor beta chains sequenced from a single sample in a study of T cells after yellow fever vaccination. TCRdb analysed the 5' RACE reads with MiXCR anew, one entry per CDR3 protein. The table includes 450,000 to 600,000 distinct CDR3 sequences, about a sixth detected once. Here the sequenced sample was PBMCs, taken about 5 days after the first yellow fever vaccination. These receptors all stem from a man younger than 30 who received the YFV17D yellow fever vaccine.

This clonotype was recorded at least ten times. The DNA of the CDR3 is TGTGCCAGCAGGGCAGGGCTTGAAGCTTTCTTT. It translates to CASRAGLEAFF. V usage is TRBV2 and J usage is TRBJ1-1; D is perhaps TRBD1 (5 bases). The CDR3 covers 11 residues. Trimming removed 6 bases from V and 7 bases from J, with 9 bases in between. Germline CDR1 and CDR2: SNHLY and FYNNEI.

This CDR3 is CASSEEWGYGYTF. CDR3 DNA sequence: TGTGCCAGCAGCGAGGAGTGGGGCTATGGCTACACCTTC. The chain recombines TRBV25-1 with TRBJ1-2; D not resolved. Per germline, CDR1 MGHDK and CDR2 SYGVNS. Trimming removed 6 bases from V and 4 bases from J, with 12 bases in between. This CDR3 is built from 13 residues.

The table lists this clonotype with a few counts. The chain couples TRBV4-1 to TRBJ1-1; a possible D gene is TRBD1 (5 bases). This CDR3 contains 15 residues. Trimming shortened V by 1 base and J by 4 bases, and 13 bases separated the two germline ends. Germline CDR1 reads MGHRA; CDR2 reads YSYEKL. The CDR3 sequence is CASSQVWGGGTEAFF. The CDR3 DNA reads as TGCGCCAGCAGCCAAGTCTGGGGCGGGGGCACTGAAGCTTTCTTT.

The J gene is TRBJ2-1, the V gene TRBV7-3; 11 bases match TRBD2. The CDR3 has 15 residues. Looked up from germline, CDR1 is SGHTA and CDR2 is FQGTGA. With 5 bases clipped from V and 8 bases from J, the junction kept 8 bases outside the gene matches. CDR3 bases: TGTGCCAGCAGCCCGACAGCGGGACTAGCGGATGAGCAGTTCTTC. This encodes CASSPTAGLADEQFF.

Only one count was recorded for this clonotype. The chain employs TRBV29-1 and TRBJ2-7; D remains ambiguous. Germline V gene sequence: CDR1 SQVTM, CDR2 ANQGSEA. The V and J ends lost 6 bases and 3 bases respectively, with 12 bases between them. The CDR3 runs 12 residues. In nucleotides, the CDR3 is TGCAGCGTCGAAACAGCCGTCTACGAGCAGTACTTC. Amino acid sequence: CSVETAVYEQYF.

The chain is built from TRBV7-2 and TRBJ2-7; D remains unclear. The CDR3 runs 14 residues. Germline CDR1 reads SGHTA; CDR2 reads FQGNSA. V gave up 3 bases and J gave up 2 bases, with 11 bases separating them. CDR3 DNA sequence: TGTGCCAGCAGCTTCTCCGCGGTCCCCTACGAGCAGTACTTC. It codes for CASSFSAVPYEQYF. The entire variable domain, with the rest obtained from reference TRBV7-2 and TRBJ2-7, is as follows: GAGVSQSPSNKVTEKGKDVELRCDPISGHTALYWYRQSLGQGLEFLIYFQGNSAPDKSGLPSDRFSAERTGGSVSTLTIQRTQQEDSAVYLCASSFSAVPYEQYFGPGTRLTVT.

Worth noting for this clonotype: This may be a read error: a much more frequent sequence differs by one nucleotide. This chain uses TRBV10-3 with TRBJ1-2, with no clear D. This CDR3 is 12 amino acids long. V dropped 8 bases and J dropped 7 bases, with 14 bases sitting between them. Germline loops: CDR1 ENHRY, CDR2 SYGVKD. CDR3: CAILQRASGYTF. CDR3 nucleotide sequence: TGTGCCATCCTACAGAGGGCAAGTGGCTACACCTTC.

The gene calls are TRBV20-1 and TRBJ1-2, with 7 nucleotides matching TRBD1. This CDR3 spans 14 amino acids. V shed 6 bases, J shed 4 bases, and the junction held 11 bases outside the gene matches. Germline CDR1 DFQATT, CDR2 SNEGSKA (reference sequence). The CDR3 sequence is CSATSPDRAYGYTF. The CDR3 DNA reads TGCAGTGCAACCTCCCCCGACAGGGCCTATGGCTACACCTTC.

Concerning this clonotype: Given a much more abundant clone one base away, this may be a read error. The chain uses TRBV4-2 and TRBJ2-1, with D unresolved. CDR1 LGHNA and CDR2 YNFKEQ come from the germline V gene. There are 14 residues in the CDR3. Trimming stripped 4 bases from V and 8 bases from J, with 15 bases between. The CDR3 DNA is TGTGCCAGCAGCCCCTACGACGCGTACTATGAGCAGTTCTTC. This codes for CASSPYDAYYEQFF.

The chain employs TRBV27 and TRBJ1-2, with a possible D match to TRBD1 (5 bases). This CDR3 is built from 13 residues. Trimming cost V 5 bases and J 4 bases, with 11 bases left between them. Germline V gene sequence: CDR1 MNHEY, CDR2 SMNVEV (reference sequence). The CDR3 DNA sequence: TGTGCCAGCAGTAGGGGAGACCGCTATGGCTACACCTTC. Protein product: CASSRGDRYGYTF.

This clonotype has a count of ten or more. This chain joins TRBV4-1 and TRBJ1-2; 9 positions agree with TRBD1. This CDR3 comprises 16 residues. Germline CDR1 MGHRA, CDR2 YSYEKL. Trimming at V came to 3 bases and at J to 7 bases, leaving 12 bases not matched to a gene. This CDR3 is CASSHYLRDRESGYTF. The CDR3 coding sequence is TGCGCCAGCAGCCATTACCTCCGGGACAGGGAAAGTGGCTACACCTTC.

The rearrangement links TRBV9 to TRBJ2-6; D may be TRBD1 or TRBD2 (6 bases each). The CDR3 length is 15 residues. V was shortened by 5 bases and J by 0 bases, with 9 bases between the two germline ends. Per the germline V gene, CDR1 is SGDLS and CDR2 is YYNGEE. The CDR3 spells CASRGGTSGANVLTF. The CDR3 DNA reads TGTGCCAGCAGGGGGGGCACCTCTGGGGCCAACGTCCTGACTTTC.

This sequence joins TRBV7-6 and TRBJ2-3; 7 nucleotides agree with TRBD2. This CDR3 region has 15 residues. With 1 base clipped from V and 7 bases from J, the junction kept 8 bases outside the gene matches. Germline V gives CDR1 SGHVS, CDR2 FNYEAQ. CDR3 protein: CASSLVGGSGNTQYF. CDR3 DNA sequence: TGTGCCAGCAGCTTAGTGGGGGGGAGTGGAAATACGCAGTATTTT.

This clonotype was counted only a few times. The V and J genes are TRBV6-5 and TRBJ2-3; D call uncertain. The germline V and J ends were trimmed by 2 bases and 6 bases, with 12 bases remaining between them. The germline V gene encodes CDR1 MNHEY and CDR2 SVGAGI. CDR3 size: 14 residues. The CDR3 DNA reads as TGTGCCAGCAGTTACGAAGTGGCTGCCGATACGCAGTATTTT. Translated, it gives CASSYEVAADTQYF.

This clonotype was seen more than once but under ten times. The chain combines TRBV4-1 with TRBJ2-5; 8 positions agree with TRBD1. CDR1 and CDR2 from the germline V gene are MGHRA and YSYEKL. Trimming cost V 6 bases and J 5 bases; bases outside gene matches: 5. CDR3 length: 13 amino acids. CDR3 nucleotides: TGCGCCAGCAGTGCAGGGGGCTGGGAGACCCAGTACTTC. Its protein is CASSAGGWETQYF.

The chain has TRBV28 and TRBJ1-1, with D possibly being TRBD1 (5 bases). Germline CDR1 is MDHEN and CDR2 is SYDVKM. Trimming left V 10 bases short and J 3 bases short, with 15 bases between. This CDR3 contains 13 residues. In DNA form, the CDR3 reads TGTGCCACCGCCCGGGGAGGGGACACTGAAGCTTTCTTT. Translation: CATARGGDTEAFF.

This clonotype was seen more than once but under ten times. V usage is TRBV5-1 and J usage is TRBJ2-5; D is possibly TRBD1 (6 bases). Trimming pared 3 bases from V and 0 bases from J, leaving 6 bases between. The germline gives CDR1 SGHRS, CDR2 YFSETQ. This CDR3 has 13 amino acids. The CDR3 DNA reads as TGCGCCAGCAGCTGGACAGACCAAGAGACCCAGTACTTC. The encoded protein is CASSWTDQETQYF.